The 32 T cell receptor beta chains given below trace back to one sample, sequenced in a study of blood T cell repertoires in COVID-19. Clones were read by immunoSEQ multiplex PCR, and TCRdb kept only the in-frame ones, dropping some. The sample has about 210,000 clones, approximately 85% seen once. Sequenced: peripheral blood. The receptors shown here come from a man aged 45-65 years with COVID-19, enrolled during active disease.

This rearrangement joins TRBV7-3 to TRBJ2-2, with unresolved D. This CDR3 spans 14 amino acids. CDR1 is SGHTA, CDR2 FQGTGA, per germline. Trimming stripped 5 bases from V and 1 base from J, with 8 bases between. The CDR3: CASSPTVNTGELFF. The DNA for the CDR3 is TGTGCCAGCAGCCCCACAGTGAACACCGGGGAGCTGTTTTTT.

This chain uses TRBV29-1 with TRBJ2-7; 7 nucleotides line up with TRBD2. The ends lost 3 bases at V and 5 bases at J; junction bases unmatched: 10. The length of the CDR3 is 14 residues. Looked up from germline, CDR1 is SQVTM and CDR2 is ANQGSEA. DNA of the CDR3: TGCAGCGTTGATATGGGGGGGAATGGGGACGAGCAGTACTTC. Translation: CSVDMGGNGDEQYF.

The genes are TRBV2 and TRBJ2-1, with TRBD2 identical over 7 bases. Per the germline V gene, CDR1 is SNHLY and CDR2 is FYNNEI. The CDR3 covers 15 residues. V gave up 3 bases and J gave up 7 bases; unmatched junction bases: 9. As DNA, the CDR3 is TGTGCCAGCAGTGACTGGGGGGGTGTTGGTAATGAGCAGTTCTTC. Its translation is CASSDWGGVGNEQFF.

The rearrangement links TRBV28 to TRBJ1-2; 11 bases are a match to TRBD1. The V gene's germline CDR1 is MDHEN and CDR2 SYDVKM. V lost 4 bases, J lost 4 bases, and 5 bases stayed unmatched. The CDR3 has 15 residues. The DNA for the CDR3 is TGTGCCAGCAGTTCTGGACAGGGGGCCTTCTATGGCTACACCTTC. This translates into CASSSGQGAFYGYTF.

This clone was recorded once. The chain combines TRBV4-2 with TRBJ2-7; D is unclear. Germline CDR1 reads LGHNA; CDR2 reads YNFKEQ. Trimming pared 0 bases from V and 5 bases from J, leaving 2 bases between. The CDR3 sequence is 11 residues long. CDR3 sequence reads: CASSQDNEQYF. The CDR3 DNA reads TGTGCCAGCAGCCAAGATAACGAGCAGTACTTC.

The V and J genes are TRBV6-1 and TRBJ2-1, with 8 bases lining up with TRBD2. The CDR3 totals 16 residues. The J segment lost 0 bases and the V segment lost 2 bases, leaving 3 bases of the junction unmatched. Germline loops: CDR1 MNHNS, CDR2 SASEGT. CDR3 DNA sequence: TGTGCCAGCAGTGAATTCGGGACTAGCTCCTACAATGAGCAGTTCTTC. Encoded protein: CASSEFGTSSYNEQFF.

The chain recombines TRBV10-2 with TRBJ2-2, with TRBD2 matching over 7 bases. Unmatched junction bases numbered 11, after V lost 2 bases and J lost 5 bases. From germline, CDR1 is WSHSY and CDR2 SAAADI. The length of the CDR3 is 17 residues. The CDR3 nucleotides are TGCGCCAGCAGTGAGGAACTAGCGCCACGAGGGACCGGGGAGCTGTTTTTT. Translation: CASSEELAPRGTGELFF.

The DNA for the CDR3 is TGTGCCAGCAGCACCGAGGTGCGTACTCTTTTACGGTACTCTGGAAACACCATATATTTT. Its protein is CASSTEVRTLLRYSGNTIYF. The rearrangement joins TRBV11-3 to TRBJ1-3; D not certain. V dropped 5 bases and J dropped 0 bases, with 26 bases sitting between them. The germline V gene encodes CDR1 SGHNT and CDR2 YENEEA. CDR3 size: 20 residues.

This chain joins TRBV30 and TRBJ1-2; D possibly corresponds to TRBD1 (5 bases). From germline, CDR1 is GTSNPN and CDR2 SVGIG (reference sequence). Trimming left V 5 bases short and J 2 bases short, with 6 bases between. The CDR3 contains 11 residues. Here the CDR3 reads CAWGANYGYTF. CDR3 nucleotide sequence: TGTGCCTGGGGGGCAAACTATGGCTACACCTTC.

There are a few counts of this clone. The chain has TRBV4-2 and TRBJ2-2, with 9 bases aligning to TRBD2. Germline V CDR1 and CDR2: LGHNA, YNFKEQ. The length of the CDR3 is 16 residues. V dropped 3 bases and J dropped 7; count of bases not matched to a gene: 9. CDR3 protein: CASSQAGGGADGELFF. Written as DNA, the CDR3 is TGTGCCAGCAGCCAGGCCGGCGGGGGGGCCGACGGGGAGCTGTTTTTT.

The chain combines TRBV14 with TRBJ2-7; 9 bases are a match to TRBD1. Germline CDR1 is SGHDN and CDR2 is FVKESK. This CDR3 spans 15 amino acids. The J segment lost 3 bases and the V segment lost 5 bases, leaving 8 bases of the junction unmatched. CDR3 nucleotides: TGTGCCAGCAGCTATGGGACAGGGAATTTCTACGAGCAGTACTTC. Its translation is CASSYGTGNFYEQYF.

The chain couples TRBV6-5 to TRBJ1-4; possibly TRBD1 for D (5 bases). Germline-derived CDR1 and CDR2 are MNHEY and SVGAGI. This CDR3 region has 15 residues. Trimming stripped 3 bases from V and 2 bases from J, with 10 bases between. The CDR3 loop reads CASSYRGSTNEKLFF. Here the CDR3 DNA reads TGTGCCAGCAGTTATAGGGGATCCACTAATGAAAAACTGTTTTTT.

The rearrangement joins TRBV4-1 to TRBJ1-6; the D is unclear. Deletions cut 0 bases from V and 8 bases from J, with 5 bases between. CDR3 length equals 13 residues. Germline V gene lookup returns CDR1 MGHRA and CDR2 YSYEKL. The CDR3 coding sequence is TGCGCCAGCAGCCAAGACTCAGATTCACCCCTCCACTTT. Its protein product is CASSQDSDSPLHF.

The genes are TRBV27 and TRBJ2-7; D is uncertain. V was shortened by 8 bases and J by 4 bases, with 21 bases between the two germline ends. The CDR3 loop spans 15 amino acids. Germline-derived CDR1 and CDR2 are MNHEY and SMNVEV (reference sequence). The CDR3 DNA reads TGTGCCAGCTCAATGAGGAGACTTAGTAGTTACGAGCAGTACTTC. Protein product: CASSMRRLSSYEQYF.

The J gene is TRBJ1-2, the V gene TRBV7-9; tentatively, D is TRBD1 (6 bases). V was cut by 3 bases and J by 13 bases, with 15 bases left in between. The length of the CDR3 is 12 residues. Germline CDR1 and CDR2: SEHNR and FQNEAQ (reference sequence). CDR3 nucleotides: TGTGCCAGCAGCTTTTTACAGGGAATTTCCACCTTC. Translation: CASSFLQGISTF.

This clone appeared once. CDR3 protein: CASSLRQRTDTQYF. The CDR3 DNA follows: TGTGCCAGCAGTCTCCGACAGCGCACAGATACGCAGTATTTT. This chain connects TRBV6-5 to TRBJ2-3; weak D call: TRBD1 (5 bases). CDR3 length: 14 residues. CDR1 is MNHEY and CDR2 is SVGAGI in the germline V gene. The germline V and J ends were trimmed by 5 bases and 1 base, with 10 bases remaining between them.

The chain links TRBV5-1 to TRBJ2-7; 7 positions agree with TRBD1. The trim removed 0 bases at V and 6 bases at J, leaving 3 bases unmatched. From germline, CDR1 is SGHRS and CDR2 YFSETQ. CDR3 length: 13 residues. The DNA of the CDR3 is TGCGCCAGCAGCTTGGGGAACAGGGGCGAGCAGTACTTC. Translation gives CASSLGNRGEQYF.

This chain links TRBV12-3 or TRBV12-4 with TRBJ2-1, with 11 bases identical to TRBD1. The CDR3 covers 13 residues. V lost 11 bases and J lost 6; bases outside the gene matches: 6. CDR3 region: CASRGTGGNEQFF. The CDR3 DNA is TGTGCCTCTCGAGGGACAGGGGGCAATGAGCAGTTCTTC.

This clone appeared a single time. The chain recombines TRBV10-3 with TRBJ1-1; D is perhaps TRBD1 (5 bases). V was clipped by 5 bases and J by 3 bases, with 10 bases between them. The CDR3 runs to 13 residues. The germline V gene encodes CDR1 ENHRY and CDR2 SYGVKD. The CDR3 here is CAISQDKYTEAFF. The CDR3, as DNA: TGTGCCATCAGTCAGGACAAATACACTGAAGCTTTCTTT.

The chain joins TRBV7-3 to TRBJ2-1; D perhaps matches TRBD1 (5 bases). Germline CDR1 SGHTA, CDR2 FQGTGA. Trimming cost V 1 base and J 10 bases, with 11 bases left between them. The CDR3 length is 13 residues. CDR3 DNA: TGTGCCAGCAGCTTAAATCGTCAGGGCGAGCAGTTCTTC. This gives the protein CASSLNRQGEQFF.

In DNA, the CDR3 is TGTGCCAGCAGCCAAGTACAGGGAAATCAGCCCCAGCATTTT. The encoded protein is CASSQVQGNQPQHF. The V gene is TRBV3-1 (or the pseudogene TRBV3-2), the J gene TRBJ1-5; perhaps TRBD1 as D (6 bases). The ends were cut back, 1 base at V and 4 bases at J, with 8 bases in the middle. CDR1 is LGHDT, CDR2 YNNKEL, per germline (reference sequence). This CDR3 spans 14 amino acids.

The CDR3 region is CASISGKEDLAKNIQYF. The CDR3 DNA reads TGTGCCAGCATCTCCGGGAAGGAGGATCTGGCCAAAAACATTCAGTACTTC. The chain links TRBV27 to TRBJ2-4, with D possibly matching TRBD2 (5 bases). The CDR3 is 17 residues long. CDR1 and CDR2 from the germline V gene are MNHEY and SMNVEV (reference sequence). V was cut by 7 bases and J by 1 base, with 20 bases left in between.

V gene TRBV7-6 combines with J gene TRBJ2-1; TRBD2 matches at 9 bases. J lost 1 base, V lost 4 bases, and 5 bases had no gene match. CDR1 and CDR2 (germline): SGHVS, FNYEAQ. The CDR3 length is 16 residues. CDR3 DNA: TGTGCCAGCAGCTCTTTAGCGGGGGTTTCCTACAATGAGCAGTTCTTC. As protein: CASSSLAGVSYNEQFF.

This chain joins TRBV18 and TRBJ2-5; TRBD1 matches at 7 bases. CDR3 length equals 13 residues. V trimming: 2 bases; J trimming: 4 bases; junction bases outside the gene matches: 1. Germline CDR1 KGHSH, CDR2 LQKENI. Here the CDR3 reads CASSPRGRETQYF. CDR3 coding DNA: TGTGCCAGCTCACCAAGGGGGCGAGAGACCCAGTACTTC. The entire variable domain, with the rest obtained from reference TRBV18 and TRBJ2-5, is as follows: NAGVMQNPRHLVRRRGQEARLRCSPMKGHSHVYWYRQLPEEGLKFMVYLQKENIIDESGMPKERFSAEFPKEGPSILRIQQVVRGDSAAYFCASSPRGRETQYFGPGTRLLVL.

This clone appeared a few times. The CDR3 DNA sequence: TGTGCCAGCAGTGAAGACAGGGCATTGGCTGAAGCTTTCTTT. It specifies CASSEDRALAEAFF. J is TRBJ1-1 and V is TRBV2; D may be TRBD1 (6 bases). The germline CDR1 and CDR2 sequences are SNHLY and FYNNEI. The V end lost 1 base, the J end lost 6 bases, and 12 bases lay between the germline ends. The CDR3 loop spans 14 amino acids. Variable domain in full (rest from reference TRBV2 and TRBJ1-1): EPEVTQTPSHQVTQMGQEVILRCVPISNHLYFYWYRQILGQKVEFLVSFYNNEISEKSEIFDDQFSVERPDGSNFTLKIRSTKLEDSAMYFCASSEDRALAEAFFGQGTRLTVV.

The chain combines TRBV30 with TRBJ2-2; D is ambiguous. This CDR3 is 15 amino acids long. The V end lost 3 bases, the J end lost 4 bases, and 15 bases lay between the germline ends. The germline CDR1 and CDR2 sequences are GTSNPN and SVGIG (reference sequence). CDR3 sequence reads: CAWRSGRVITGELFF. DNA of the CDR3: TGTGCCTGGAGGTCGGGTAGAGTAATCACCGGGGAGCTGTTTTTT.

The chain joins TRBV2 to TRBJ2-3; 7 bases are a match to TRBD2. The CDR3 is 15 residues long. Germline CDR1 and CDR2: SNHLY and FYNNEI. Trimming took 5 bases from V and 4 from J; bases not matched to a gene: 9. The CDR3 DNA follows: TGTGCCAGCAGTCCCTTAGCGGGCGAGGCAGATACGCAGTATTTT. Translated: CASSPLAGEADTQYF. The whole variable domain, filled in from reference TRBV2 and TRBJ2-3, reads EPEVTQTPSHQVTQMGQEVILRCVPISNHLYFYWYRQILGQKVEFLVSFYNNEISEKSEIFDDQFSVERPDGSNFTLKIRSTKLEDSAMYFCASSPLAGEADTQYFGPGTRLTVL.

The chain carries TRBV29-1 and TRBJ1-4; 11 nucleotides agree with TRBD1. Germline CDR1 SQVTM, CDR2 ANQGSEA. The CDR3 runs 17 residues. Germline trimming cut 1 base from V and 8 bases from J; bases unmatched to any gene: 12. The CDR3 coding sequence is TGCAGCGTTGAAGGTGGTCCCGGGACAGGGGGAGGGGAAAAACTGTTTTTT. Residues: CSVEGGPGTGGGEKLFF.

The CDR3 nucleotides read TGTGCCAGCAGCGCCGGACAGAACTACAATGAGCAGTTCTTC. This gives the protein CASSAGQNYNEQFF. The V call is TRBV9, the J call TRBJ2-1; D is perhaps TRBD1 (6 bases). V lost 3 bases, J lost 3 bases, and 10 bases lay in between. This CDR3 is 14 amino acids long. CDR1 and CDR2 (germline): SGDLS, YYNGEE.

This chain connects TRBV21-1 to TRBJ2-7; TRBD2 reflects the table's D call only, with no check against the DNA. TRBV21-1 is deemed a pseudogene. This CDR3 is 16 amino acids long. This CDR3 is CASSNSRRGESYEQYF. As DNA, the CDR3 is TGTGCCAGCAGCAATTCGAGGCGGGGGGAGTCCTACGAGCAGTACTTC.

This clone was counted a few times. The J gene is TRBJ1-1, the V gene TRBV3-1 (or the pseudogene TRBV3-2), with D uncertain. The V gene lost 2 bases and the J gene lost 0 bases, with 13 bases spanning the gap. The V gene's germline CDR1 is LGHDT and CDR2 YNNKEL (reference sequence). This CDR3 has 16 amino acids. This CDR3 is CASSQNPGILNTEAFF. The CDR3 DNA reads TGTGCCAGCAGCCAAAATCCCGGGATATTGAACACTGAAGCTTTCTTT.

This chain joins TRBV5-8 and TRBJ1-5, with 10 bases identical to TRBD1. Germline V gene data show CDR1 as SGHTS and CDR2 as YDEGEE. Trimming cost V 2 bases and J 4 bases; bases outside gene matches: 6. The CDR3 covers 16 residues. The chain's CDR3 is CASSLIWGQGNQPQHF. Written as DNA, the CDR3 is TGTGCCAGCAGCTTAATCTGGGGACAGGGGAATCAGCCCCAGCATTTT. Drawing the rest from reference TRBV5-8 and TRBJ1-5, the complete variable domain is EAGVTQSPTHLIKTRGQQATLRCSPISGHTSVYWYQQALGLGLQFLLWYDEGEERNRGNFPPRFSGRQFPNYSSELNVNALELEDSALYLCASSLIWGQGNQPQHFGDGTRLSIL.